A single sample is the source of the 24 T cell receptor beta chains below, sequenced in a study of cytomegalovirus exposure and HLA in healthy donors (dated by TCRdb to about 2017). Receptor libraries were prepared by the immunoSEQ multiplex PCR assay. A mixture of 60 forward primers for TCR Vbeta segments and 13 reverse primers for TCR Jbeta segments was used in the multiplex PCR. The table comes from immuneACCESS by way of TCRdb, which keeps in-frame sequences with V and J called. Part of the clones is missing from these tables; in studies checked, under half for an unresolved V gene and the rest for unknown reasons. This sample holds 95,000 to 150,000 clones; 17% were observed only once. The ten largest clones take up about 2.6% of the sample. Sequencing was done on a sample of PBMCs. These receptors were collected from a female donor in good health and CMV-seropositive.

This sequence joins TRBV29-1 and TRBJ1-2; D gene uncertain. The CDR3 spans 12 residues. Trimming took off 7 bases at V and 4 bases at J, with 13 bases between the two ends. From germline, CDR1 is SQVTM and CDR2 ANQGSEA. CDR3 region: CSAVEPRYGYTF. The CDR3 DNA follows: TGCAGCGCAGTGGAGCCTCGCTATGGCTACACCTTC.

The gene calls are TRBV9 and TRBJ2-5; the match to TRBD2 covers 10 bases. Germline CDR1 SGDLS, CDR2 YYNGEE. V trimming: 4 bases; J trimming: 2 bases; junction bases outside the gene matches: 14. This CDR3 has 18 residues. The DNA of the CDR3 is TGTGCCAGCAGCCCACCCCCCTTAGCGGGGGGCAGACAAGAGACCCAGTACTTC. Its translation is CASSPPPLAGGRQETQYF.

J is TRBJ2-3 and V is TRBV10-3; possibly TRBD2 for D (6 bases). Deletions cut 6 bases from V and 2 bases from J, with 21 bases between. Germline CDR1 ENHRY, CDR2 SYGVKD. The CDR3 is 17 amino acids. CDR3 protein: CAIRRRGGDQSTDTQYF. The CDR3 coding sequence is TGTGCCATCAGAAGAAGGGGCGGGGATCAATCCACAGATACGCAGTATTTT.

This clone was seen only a few times. The chain has TRBV18 and TRBJ1-2; D not certain. From germline, CDR1 is KGHSH and CDR2 LQKENI. Trimming removed 5 bases from V and 2 bases from J, with 9 bases in between. The CDR3 extends over 13 amino acids. CDR3 amino acids: CASSAGRNYGYTF. DNA of the CDR3: TGTGCCAGCTCAGCTGGCAGGAACTATGGCTACACCTTC.

J is TRBJ1-5 and V is TRBV19; 8 positions match TRBD1. The junction had 4 bases not matched to a gene; V was cut back by 3 bases and J by 3 bases. In germline, CDR1 is LNHDA, CDR2 SQIVND (reference sequence). The CDR3 contains 15 residues. Here the CDR3 DNA reads TGTGCCAGTAGTATTAGGACAGGGTCCAATCAGCCCCAGCATTTT. Translation: CASSIRTGSNQPQHF.

The V and J genes are TRBV28 and TRBJ1-2, with 10 bases identical to TRBD1. This CDR3 comprises 12 residues. Germline V gene sequence: CDR1 MDHEN, CDR2 SYDVKM. Germline trimming cut 10 bases from V and 8 bases from J; bases unmatched to any gene: 7. This CDR3 is CAIPGQGVGYTF. DNA of the CDR3: TGTGCCATTCCCGGACAGGGGGTGGGCTACACCTTC.

This chain connects TRBV2 to TRBJ1-2; D may be TRBD1 (6 bases). V gave up 7 bases and J gave up 1 base, with 13 bases separating them. The CDR3 has 14 residues. The germline V gene encodes CDR1 SNHLY and CDR2 FYNNEI. The CDR3 spells CASTEEQGNYGYTF. The CDR3 DNA follows: TGTGCCAGCACCGAGGAACAGGGTAACTATGGCTACACCTTC.

This clone was counted between two and nine times. The V and J genes are TRBV4-1 and TRBJ1-5, with TRBD1 as a possible D gene (6 bases). Germline-derived CDR1 and CDR2 are MGHRA and YSYEKL. This CDR3 region has 15 residues. Trimming removed 4 bases from V and 6 bases from J, with 16 bases in between. The CDR3 DNA sequence: TGCGCCAGCAGCCGACACATCACAGGGTTTCAGCCCCAGCATTTT. It translates to CASSRHITGFQPQHF.

The rearrangement uses TRBV19 and TRBJ1-2; 8 bases map to TRBD1. Trimming removed 7 bases from V and 6 bases from J; junction bases left unmatched: 7. Germline lookup yields CDR1 LNHDA and CDR2 SQIVND (reference sequence). This CDR3 comprises 13 residues. The CDR3 spells CASNWAGGDGYTF. The CDR3 coding sequence is TGTGCCAGTAATTGGGCAGGGGGCGATGGCTACACCTTC.

With regard to this clone: Other DNA sequences in this sample translate to the same CDR3. V is TRBV30 and J is TRBJ2-7; D is possibly TRBD2 (5 bases). Germline V gene sequence: CDR1 GTSNPN, CDR2 SVGIG (reference sequence). The CDR3 length is 13 residues. The V and J ends lost 1 base and 6 bases respectively, with 13 bases between them. The CDR3 bases are TGTGCCTGGAGTGAAATATATCGGGGCGAGCAGTACTTC. Translation: CAWSEIYRGEQYF.

V is TRBV19 and J is TRBJ2-7, with 7 bases that match TRBD1. This CDR3 is 14 amino acids long. Germline V gene lookup returns CDR1 LNHDA and CDR2 SQIVND (reference sequence). After removal of 2 bases from V and 2 bases from J, the junction contained 3 bases not matched to a gene. Here the CDR3 reads CASSINRGTYEQYF. Here the CDR3 DNA reads TGTGCCAGTAGTATAAACAGGGGAACCTACGAGCAGTACTTC.

This clone appeared a few times. The rearrangement uses TRBV5-8 and TRBJ1-3; D ambiguous. V shed 0 bases and J shed 4 bases, with 8 bases lying between them. The CDR3 sequence is 14 residues long. Germline V CDR1 and CDR2: SGHTS, YDEGEE. The DNA for the CDR3 is TGTGCCAGCAGCTTGGTCTGGGCCGGAAACACCATATATTTT. It codes for CASSLVWAGNTIYF.

V is TRBV9 and J is TRBJ1-1; possibly TRBD1 for D (6 bases). Germline CDR1 and CDR2: SGDLS and YYNGEE. This CDR3 contains 15 residues. The V gene lost 0 bases and the J gene lost 5 bases, with 14 bases spanning the gap. In DNA form, the CDR3 reads TGTGCCAGCAGCGTAGACGGGGGGGCACAAACTGAAGCTTTCTTT. It specifies CASSVDGGAQTEAFF.

This chain uses TRBV7-5 with TRBJ2-7; TRBD2, the D gene given by the table, was not confirmed from the DNA. TRBV7-5 is shown as a pseudogene. CDR3 length equals 14 residues. CDR3 loop: CARSLEGSGVEQYF. The CDR3 DNA sequence: TGTGCCAGAAGCTTAGAAGGTAGCGGGGTCGAGCAGTACTTC.

This clone was detected a few times. The J gene is TRBJ2-3, the V gene TRBV5-1, with 16 bases matching TRBD2. V lost 0 bases to trimming and J lost 4 bases; unmatched junction nucleotides: 2. The CDR3 covers 17 residues. CDR1 SGHRS and CDR2 YFSETQ come from the germline V gene. This chain's CDR3 is CASSLEGTSGGADTQYF. In DNA form, the CDR3 reads TGCGCCAGCAGCTTGGAGGGGACTAGCGGGGGGGCAGATACGCAGTATTTT. The full variable domain, its missing parts supplied by reference TRBV5-1 and TRBJ2-3, is KAGVTQTPRYLIKTRGQQVTLSCSPISGHRSVSWYQQTPGQGLQFLFEYFSETQRNKGNFPGRFSGRQFSNSRSEMNVSTLELGDSALYLCASSLEGTSGGADTQYFGPGTRLTVL.

The chain uses TRBV23-1 and TRBJ2-5; 10 bases line up with TRBD2. TRBV23-1 is classed as an ORF, of uncertain function. V shed 0 bases and J 1 base; nucleotides not matched to a gene: 2. The CDR3 runs to 16 residues. The chain's CDR3 is CASSQSLAGAQETQYF. The CDR3 nucleotides read TGCGCCAGCAGTCAATCGCTAGCGGGGGCCCAAGAGACCCAGTACTTC.

The chain uses TRBV30 and TRBJ1-2; tentative D call: TRBD1 (6 bases). Germline V gene lookup returns CDR1 GTSNPN and CDR2 SVGIG (reference sequence). Trimming removed 4 bases from V and 0 bases from J, with 9 bases in between. The CDR3 sequence is 13 residues long. The CDR3 DNA reads as TGTGCCTGGACCAGGGGCACTAACTATGGCTACACCTTC. It yields the protein CAWTRGTNYGYTF. Based on the CDR3 plus reference TRBV30 and TRBJ1-2, the full variable domain is SQTIHQWPATLVQPVGSPLSLECTVEGTSNPNLYWYRQAAGRGLQLLFYSVGIGQISSEVPQNLSASRPQDRQFILSSKKLLLSDSGFYLCAWTRGTNYGYTFGSGTRLTVV.

The CDR3 here is CASSPLLAPDSYEQYF. DNA of the CDR3: TGTGCCAGCTCACCACTTTTAGCTCCAGACTCCTACGAGCAGTACTTC. The chain has TRBV18 and TRBJ2-7, with D unresolved. Germline V gives CDR1 KGHSH, CDR2 LQKENI. The CDR3 runs 16 residues. V was trimmed by 1 base and J by 0 bases, leaving 13 bases between them. Looking up the rest from reference TRBV18 and TRBJ2-7 gives the full variable domain: NAGVMQNPRHLVRRRGQEARLRCSPMKGHSHVYWYRQLPEEGLKFMVYLQKENIIDESGMPKERFSAEFPKEGPSILRIQQVVRGDSAAYFCASSPLLAPDSYEQYFGPGTRLTVT.

This clone was detected only a few times. For the CDR3, the DNA is TGTGCCAGCTCACCTATGTCAGGGCTCAATCAGCCCCAGCATTTT. It specifies CASSPMSGLNQPQHF. The chain employs TRBV27 and TRBJ1-5; maybe TRBD1 (5 bases). CDR3 size: 15 residues. Germline assignment: CDR1 MNHEY and CDR2 SMNVEV (reference sequence). V lost 8 bases to trimming and J lost 3 bases, with 17 bases between them.

This clone has a handful of counts. The chain carries TRBV5-1 and TRBJ2-1; 10 bases match TRBD2. The CDR3 is 16 amino acids. The V segment lost 4 bases and the J segment 6 bases; nucleotides outside the gene matches: 10. The germline V gene encodes CDR1 SGHRS and CDR2 YFSETQ. The CDR3 sequence: CASSRGAGGLSNEQFF. CDR3 nucleotides: TGCGCCAGCAGCCGAGGAGCGGGGGGGCTCTCCAATGAGCAGTTCTTC.

This chain joins TRBV4-1 and TRBJ1-1, with TRBD1 identical over 10 bases. V shed 2 bases, J shed 5 bases, and the junction held 5 bases outside the gene matches. The CDR3 length is 15 residues. Germline loops: CDR1 MGHRA, CDR2 YSYEKL. CDR3 coding DNA: TGCGCCAGCAGCCAACTCGGGACAGGGGATACTGAAGCTTTCTTT. Amino acid sequence: CASSQLGTGDTEAFF.

The CDR3 sequence is CASSVDSSSNQPQHF. CDR3 nucleotides: TGCGCCAGCAGCGTTGACAGCTCTAGCAATCAGCCCCAGCATTTT. The V and J genes are TRBV5-1 and TRBJ1-5; D is possibly TRBD1 (5 bases). CDR3 length: 15 residues. Germline V CDR1 and CDR2: SGHRS, YFSETQ. V was trimmed by 4 bases and J by 0 bases, leaving 11 bases between them.

This clone was observed a handful of times. The V call is TRBV5-1, the J call TRBJ2-5, with 12 bases fitting TRBD2. The V gene end was trimmed by 1 base and the J gene end by 5 bases; junction bases not matched to a gene: 3. The CDR3 extends over 15 amino acids. Germline CDR1 is SGHRS and CDR2 is YFSETQ. The CDR3 DNA is TGCGCCAGCAGCTTGTCCACTAGCGGGAGGGAGACCCAGTACTTC. Residues: CASSLSTSGRETQYF. Full variable domain (outside the CDR3, taken from reference TRBV5-1 and TRBJ2-5): KAGVTQTPRYLIKTRGQQVTLSCSPISGHRSVSWYQQTPGQGLQFLFEYFSETQRNKGNFPGRFSGRQFSNSRSEMNVSTLELGDSALYLCASSLSTSGRETQYFGPGTRLLVL.

V is TRBV15 and J is TRBJ1-5; a possible D gene is TRBD1 (6 bases). Germline V lookup: CDR1 LNHNV, CDR2 YYDKDF (reference sequence). Trimming took off 3 bases at V and 4 bases at J, with 10 bases between the two ends. The length of the CDR3 is 14 residues. In DNA form, the CDR3 reads TGTGCCACCAGCAGGGACAGATATAATCAGCCCCAGCATTTT. Translating gives CATSRDRYNQPQHF.